The entry below gives a single T cell receptor beta chain sequence along with its context. Trimming stripped 5 bases from V and 3 bases from J, with 7 bases between. CDR3 size: 12 residues. The germline V gene has CDR1 MNHEY and CDR2 SMNVEV (reference sequence). The source of the sample is a study of T cell responses to AZD1222 COVID-19 vaccine. The data were produced by immunoSEQ multiplex PCR, yet TCRdb's version contains in-frame clones alone and is incomplete. This sample has fewer than 150,000 clones, with 80% to 95% found just once. This specimen was peripheral blood, taken 28 days after the second AZD1222 dose. The chain couples TRBV27 to TRBJ1-2; D call uncertain. This receptor was identified in an adult who received the AZD1222 COVID-19 vaccine. CDR3 bases: TGTGCCAGCAGTGGTAGTTACTATGGCTACACCTTC. This translates into CASSGSYYGYTF.